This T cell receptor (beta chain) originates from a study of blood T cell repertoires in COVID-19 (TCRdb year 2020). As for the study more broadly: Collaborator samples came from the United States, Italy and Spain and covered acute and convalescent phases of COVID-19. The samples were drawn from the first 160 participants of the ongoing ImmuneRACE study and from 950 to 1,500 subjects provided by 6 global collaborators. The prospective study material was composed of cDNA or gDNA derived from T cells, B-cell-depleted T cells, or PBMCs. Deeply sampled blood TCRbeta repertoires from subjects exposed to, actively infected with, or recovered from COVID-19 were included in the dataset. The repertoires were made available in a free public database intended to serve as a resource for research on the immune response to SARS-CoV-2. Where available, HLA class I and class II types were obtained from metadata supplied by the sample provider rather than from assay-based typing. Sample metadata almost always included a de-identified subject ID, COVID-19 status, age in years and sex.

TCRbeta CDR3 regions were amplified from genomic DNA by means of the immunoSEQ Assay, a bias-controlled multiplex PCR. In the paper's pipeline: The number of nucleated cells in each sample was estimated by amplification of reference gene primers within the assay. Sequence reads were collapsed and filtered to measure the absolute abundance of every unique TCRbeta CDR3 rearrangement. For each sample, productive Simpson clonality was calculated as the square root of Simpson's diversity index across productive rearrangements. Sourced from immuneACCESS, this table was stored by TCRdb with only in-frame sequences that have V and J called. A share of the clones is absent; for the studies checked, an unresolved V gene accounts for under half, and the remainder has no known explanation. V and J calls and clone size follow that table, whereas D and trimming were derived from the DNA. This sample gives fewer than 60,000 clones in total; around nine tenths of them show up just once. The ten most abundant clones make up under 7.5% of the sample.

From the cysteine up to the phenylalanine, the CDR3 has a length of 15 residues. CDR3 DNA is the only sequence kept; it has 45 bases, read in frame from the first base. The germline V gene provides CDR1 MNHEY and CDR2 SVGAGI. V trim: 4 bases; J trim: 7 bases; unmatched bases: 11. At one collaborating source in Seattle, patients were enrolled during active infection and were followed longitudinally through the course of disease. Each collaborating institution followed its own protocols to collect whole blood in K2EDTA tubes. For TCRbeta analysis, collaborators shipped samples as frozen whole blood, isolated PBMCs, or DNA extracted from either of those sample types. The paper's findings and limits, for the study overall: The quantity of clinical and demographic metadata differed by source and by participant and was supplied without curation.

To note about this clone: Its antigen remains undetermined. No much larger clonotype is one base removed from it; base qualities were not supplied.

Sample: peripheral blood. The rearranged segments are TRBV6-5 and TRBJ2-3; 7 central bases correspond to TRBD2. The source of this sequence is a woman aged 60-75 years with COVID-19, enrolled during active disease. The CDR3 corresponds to CASSFLSAGVYTQYF. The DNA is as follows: TGTGCCAGCAGTTTTCTCTCCGCGGGAGTGTATACGCAGTATTTT.